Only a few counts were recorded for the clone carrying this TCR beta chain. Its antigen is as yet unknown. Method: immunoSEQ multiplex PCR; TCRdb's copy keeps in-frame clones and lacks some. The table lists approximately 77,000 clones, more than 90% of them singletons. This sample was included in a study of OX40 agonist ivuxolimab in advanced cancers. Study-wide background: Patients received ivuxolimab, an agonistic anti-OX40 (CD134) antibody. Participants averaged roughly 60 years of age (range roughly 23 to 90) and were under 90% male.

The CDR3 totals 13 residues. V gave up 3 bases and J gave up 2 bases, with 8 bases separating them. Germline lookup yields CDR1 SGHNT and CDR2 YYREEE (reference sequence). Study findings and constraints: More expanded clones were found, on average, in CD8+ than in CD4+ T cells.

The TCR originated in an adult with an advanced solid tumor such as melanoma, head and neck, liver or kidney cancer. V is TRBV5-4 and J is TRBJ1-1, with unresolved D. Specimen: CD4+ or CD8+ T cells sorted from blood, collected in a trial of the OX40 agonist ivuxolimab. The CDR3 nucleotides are TGTGCCAGCAGCTCGCAGCTAAACACTGAAGCTTTCTTT. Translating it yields CASSSQLNTEAFF.